The 24 T cell receptor beta chains below come from one sample, sequenced in a study of cytomegalovirus exposure and HLA in healthy donors. This PCR relied on a set of 60 Vbeta primers and 13 Jbeta primers. Produced via immunoSEQ multiplex PCR; TCRdb's table is partial and in-frame only. This sample has 150,000 to 200,000 clones; approximately 78% occur once, and the top ten carry about 0.84%. The specimen sequenced was PBMCs. The receptors derive from a woman aged 18-29 years in good health and CMV-seronegative.

The CDR3 region is CASSPPRGGGLTEAFF. For the CDR3, the DNA is TGTGCCAGCTCACCCCCCAGGGGAGGGGGGCTCACTGAAGCTTTCTTT. The V gene is TRBV28, the J gene TRBJ1-1; maybe TRBD1 (6 bases). Germline-derived CDR1 and CDR2 are MDHEN and SYDVKM. V was clipped by 8 bases and J by 4 bases, with 23 bases between them. This CDR3 region has 16 residues.

The V gene is TRBV14, the J gene TRBJ2-3; possible D gene TRBD2, 5 bases. Trimming took off 2 bases at V and 2 bases at J, with 14 bases between the two ends. The CDR3 extends over 16 amino acids. From germline, CDR1 is SGHDN and CDR2 FVKESK. CDR3 nucleotide sequence: TGTGCCAGCAGCCAATTAGGACTCTTACTCACAGATACGCAGTATTTT. Translating gives CASSQLGLLLTDTQYF.

This clone was found a few times. The chain is built from TRBV5-3 and TRBJ1-5; D is ambiguous. TRBV5-3 is an open reading frame whose function is uncertain. The V and J ends lost 3 bases and 7 bases respectively, with 11 bases between them. CDR3 size: 13 residues. The CDR3 DNA sequence: TGTGCCAGAAGCTCCCCTTCAGCGCAGCCCCAGCATTTT. Its protein product is CARSSPSAQPQHF.

The rearrangement uses TRBV27 and TRBJ1-5; 8 bases fit TRBD1. Per the germline V gene, CDR1 is MNHEY and CDR2 is SMNVEV (reference sequence). J lost 8 bases, V lost 5 bases, and 8 bases had no gene match. The CDR3 is 14 amino acids. The CDR3 DNA reads TGTGCCAGCAGTCCTTGGACAGGGCGAGAGCCCCAGCATTTT. Its protein is CASSPWTGREPQHF.

This clone showed up just once. V and J are TRBV18 and TRBJ2-1, with D possibly matching TRBD2 (5 bases). The CDR3 sequence is 15 residues long. Trimming took 3 bases from V and 6 from J, leaving 15 bases between them. Germline CDR1 KGHSH, CDR2 LQKENI. The CDR3, as DNA: TGTGCCAGCTCACCGACCCGGGGATCTGTCAATGAGCAGTTCTTC. Amino acids: CASSPTRGSVNEQFF. The variable domain in full, completed from reference TRBV18 and TRBJ2-1, reads NAGVMQNPRHLVRRRGQEARLRCSPMKGHSHVYWYRQLPEEGLKFMVYLQKENIIDESGMPKERFSAEFPKEGPSILRIQQVVRGDSAAYFCASSPTRGSVNEQFFGPGTRLTVL.

The rearrangement joins TRBV7-9 to TRBJ1-1; D is ambiguous. From germline, CDR1 is SEHNR and CDR2 FQNEAQ (reference sequence). The CDR3 totals 13 residues. Trimming left V 5 bases short and J 2 bases short, with 9 bases between. This CDR3 is CASSLEVNTEAFF. CDR3 DNA: TGTGCCAGCAGCCTCGAGGTTAACACTGAAGCTTTCTTT.

This chain joins TRBV9 and TRBJ1-3; the D is unclear. Per the germline V gene, CDR1 is SGDLS and CDR2 is YYNGEE. The CDR3 extends over 16 amino acids. Trimming removed 0 bases at V and 0 bases at J, with 10 bases between. The CDR3 region has the DNA TGTGCCAGCAGCGTAGATAACAGTCCCTCTGGAAACACCATATATTTT. It translates to CASSVDNSPSGNTIYF.

V and J are TRBV18 and TRBJ1-1; tentative D call: TRBD1 (6 bases). Germline CDR1 KGHSH, CDR2 LQKENI. V lost 5 bases and J 3 bases, leaving 10 bases between the germline ends. CDR3 length: 13 amino acids. CDR3 loop: CASSTGKDTEAFF. The CDR3 DNA reads as TGTGCCAGCTCAACAGGGAAGGACACTGAAGCTTTCTTT.

This sequence joins TRBV5-1 and TRBJ2-7; D perhaps matches TRBD2 (5 bases). Per germline, CDR1 SGHRS and CDR2 YFSETQ. CDR3 length: 15 residues. V was shortened by 2 bases and J by 2 bases, with 14 bases between the two germline ends. CDR3 amino acids: CASSFPDSFTYEQYF. Written as DNA, the CDR3 is TGCGCCAGCAGCTTTCCGGACTCGTTTACCTACGAGCAGTACTTC.

The chain combines TRBV23-1 with TRBJ1-5; no clear D gene. Being an ORF, TRBV23-1 has a function that is uncertain. V was trimmed by 0 bases and J by 5 bases, leaving 17 bases between them. The CDR3 is 17 residues long. The CDR3 sequence: CASSQSSREAKDQPQHF. The CDR3 bases are TGCGCCAGCAGTCAATCTTCGAGGGAGGCCAAAGATCAGCCCCAGCATTTT.

The gene calls are TRBV6-1 and TRBJ2-7; TRBD2 aligns across 8 bases. The CDR3 has 14 amino acids. V shed 3 bases and J 6 bases; nucleotides not matched to a gene: 7. CDR1 and CDR2 from the germline V gene are MNHNS and SASEGT. The CDR3 sequence is CASSDRGRGGEQYF. For the CDR3, the DNA is TGTGCCAGCAGTGACCGGGGCCGGGGGGGCGAGCAGTACTTC.

The chain links TRBV21-1 to TRBJ1-1. TRBV21-1 is classified as a pseudogene. The CDR3 totals 14 residues. The CDR3 bases are TGTGCCAGCAGCAAATACCTCCGACGAGGTGAAGCTTTCTTT. Residues: CASSKYLRRGEAFF.

This sequence joins TRBV2 and TRBJ2-5; D not certain. This CDR3 is 15 amino acids long. Trimming pared 0 bases from V and 0 bases from J, leaving 8 bases between. The V gene's germline CDR1 is SNHLY and CDR2 FYNNEI. The chain's CDR3 is CASSEAARYQETQYF. The CDR3 region has the DNA TGTGCCAGCAGTGAAGCAGCCAGGTACCAAGAGACCCAGTACTTC.

J is TRBJ1-1 and V is TRBV6-1; D not resolved. Germline V gene data show CDR1 as MNHNS and CDR2 as SASEGT. The CDR3 runs 14 residues. V gave up 1 base and J gave up 2 bases, with 8 bases separating them. The CDR3: CASSEGAENTEAFF. The CDR3 DNA reads TGTGCCAGCAGTGAAGGAGCGGAAAACACTGAAGCTTTCTTT.

With regard to this clone: This specimen includes other DNA sequences encoding the same CDR3. J is TRBJ2-7 and V is TRBV29-1; D may be TRBD2 (6 bases). The V end was cut by 2 bases, the J end by 4 bases, with 9 bases between. The CDR3 runs to 12 residues. CDR1 SQVTM and CDR2 ANQGSEA come from the germline V gene. The CDR3 region is CSVERGSYEQYF. The CDR3 DNA is TGCAGCGTTGAACGGGGGTCTTACGAGCAGTACTTC.

The CDR3 protein is CASSLGFGTGLEKLFF. CDR3 coding DNA: TGCGCCAGCAGCTTGGGGTTCGGGACAGGCTTAGAAAAACTGTTTTTT. V gene TRBV5-1 combines with J gene TRBJ1-4; 8 bases are a match to TRBD1. Germline loops: CDR1 SGHRS, CDR2 YFSETQ. The CDR3 consists of 16 residues. J gave up 8 bases and V 0 bases, and 9 bases lay outside the gene matches.

This chain links TRBV6-5 with TRBJ2-3, with 8 bases identical to TRBD1. Germline V lookup: CDR1 MNHEY, CDR2 SVGAGI. Trimming took 6 bases from V and 3 from J; bases not matched to a gene: 5. The CDR3 is 14 residues long. As DNA, the CDR3 is TGTGCCAGCAGGCATGACAGGGGTACAGATACGCAGTATTTT. Its translation is CASRHDRGTDTQYF.

The J gene is TRBJ1-1, the V gene TRBV5-1; D call uncertain. Germline CDR1 SGHRS, CDR2 YFSETQ. The germline V and J ends were trimmed by 3 bases and 3 bases, with 12 bases remaining between them. This CDR3 spans 14 amino acids. In DNA form, the CDR3 reads TGCGCCAGCAGCTCGGACTGGTTGGACACTGAAGCTTTCTTT. Protein sequence: CASSSDWLDTEAFF.

The chain uses TRBV5-1 and TRBJ2-3; 9 bases align to TRBD2. Germline lookup yields CDR1 SGHRS and CDR2 YFSETQ. Unmatched junction bases numbered 3, after V lost 0 bases and J lost 4 bases. This CDR3 contains 15 residues. CDR3 region: CASSLEAGGPDTQYF. The CDR3 DNA is TGCGCCAGCAGCTTGGAGGCGGGGGGGCCAGATACGCAGTATTTT.

The chain recombines TRBV11-2 with TRBJ1-1; TRBD1 agrees at 7 bases. The length of the CDR3 is 13 residues. CDR1 and CDR2 (germline): SGHAT, FQNNGV. The V segment lost 2 bases and the J segment 7 bases; nucleotides outside the gene matches: 4. CDR3 region: CASSLFRDSEAFF. CDR3 bases: TGTGCCAGCAGCTTATTCCGGGACAGTGAAGCTTTCTTT.

The chain has TRBV5-6 and TRBJ2-3; D might be TRBD1 (5 bases). Germline V gene lookup returns CDR1 SGHDT and CDR2 YYEEEE. V lost 5 bases to trimming and J lost 2 bases, with 15 bases between them. The CDR3 extends over 15 amino acids. The CDR3 nucleotides read TGTGCCAGCAGGTCGGACAAAGGGAACACAGATACGCAGTATTTT. The encoded protein is CASRSDKGNTDTQYF.

This clone was counted only a few times. The chain joins TRBV5-1 to TRBJ2-7, with TRBD1 identical over 7 bases. Per the germline V gene, CDR1 is SGHRS and CDR2 is YFSETQ. CDR3 length: 13 residues. V lost 1 base and J lost 4; bases outside the gene matches: 2. CDR3 loop: CASSLTGEYEQYF. The CDR3 region has the DNA TGCGCCAGCAGCTTGACAGGGGAATACGAGCAGTACTTC.

This clone showed up many times. The chain combines TRBV6-5 with TRBJ1-1; D gene ambiguous. V was trimmed by 6 bases and J by 8 bases, leaving 19 bases between them. Per the germline V gene, CDR1 is MNHEY and CDR2 is SVGAGI. The CDR3 consists of 14 residues. The chain's CDR3 is CASRKDGKKREAFF. The CDR3 region has the DNA TGTGCCAGCAGGAAGGACGGGAAGAAGCGGGAAGCTTTCTTT.

The chain carries TRBV10-2 and TRBJ1-5; D call uncertain. The CDR3 extends over 13 amino acids. Germline assignment: CDR1 WSHSY and CDR2 SAAADI. V was pared by 6 bases and J by 2 bases, with 8 bases between. In nucleotides, the CDR3 is TGCGCCAGCAGCGCCCTAGGCAATCAGCCCCAGCATTTT. Translation: CASSALGNQPQHF.